Following are 13 T cell receptor beta chains from one sample sequenced in a study of shared clonotypes between healthy human individuals. Data came from immunoSEQ multiplex PCR; TCRdb stores just in-frame clones and leaves some out. Of approximately 500,000 clones listed, almost 97% are singletons. Sequenced sample: naive CD4+ T cells sorted from blood. Indicated subset: CD45RA+ positively selected. These receptors all come from a woman in her 30s in good health.

V usage is TRBV29-1 and J usage is TRBJ1-1; no clear D gene. V dropped 3 bases and J dropped 3 bases, with 11 bases sitting between them. CDR1 and CDR2 from the germline V gene are SQVTM and ANQGSEA. There are 13 residues in the CDR3. Written as DNA, the CDR3 is TGCAGCGTTGATCGGAGTAGCGACACTGAAGCTTTCTTT. It codes for CSVDRSSDTEAFF. Using reference TRBV29-1 and TRBJ1-1 for the parts outside the CDR3, the full variable domain is SAVISQKPSRDICQRGTSLTIQCQVDSQVTMMFWYRQQPGQSLTLIATANQGSEATYESGFVIDKFPISRPNLTFSTLTVSNMSPEDSSIYLCSVDRSSDTEAFFGQGTRLTVV.

The chain has TRBV28 and TRBJ2-2, with TRBD2 identical over 10 bases. V shed 4 bases, J shed 2 bases, and the junction held 7 bases outside the gene matches. The CDR3 is 17 amino acids. Germline CDR1 and CDR2: MDHEN and SYDVKM. This chain's CDR3 is CASSWGLARANTGELFF. The CDR3, as DNA: TGTGCCAGCAGTTGGGGACTAGCGAGAGCCAACACCGGGGAGCTGTTTTTT.

The chain uses TRBV10-1 and TRBJ1-5; TRBD1 agrees at 8 bases. Germline V CDR1 and CDR2: WNHNN, SYGVQD (reference sequence). V was clipped by 6 bases and J by 3 bases; unmatched bases: 4. The CDR3 spans 14 residues. CDR3 residues: CASRGGQDNQPQHF. As DNA, the CDR3 is TGCGCCAGCAGGGGGGGACAGGACAATCAGCCCCAGCATTTT.

The chain recombines TRBV7-8 with TRBJ2-5; D tentatively reads TRBD1 or TRBD2 (6 bases each). The ends were cut back, 1 base at V and 6 bases at J, with 18 bases in the middle. The germline V gene has CDR1 SGHVS and CDR2 FQNEAQ. The CDR3 runs to 16 residues. The CDR3 nucleotides are TGTGCCAGCAGCTTAGTCTTTGCCGGGGGCCAGCAGACCCAGTACTTC. Its protein is CASSLVFAGGQQTQYF.

This clone showed up just once. V and J are TRBV14 and TRBJ2-5; tentatively, D is TRBD2 (6 bases). V was trimmed by 4 bases and J by 4 bases, leaving 13 bases between them. The CDR3 is made up of 14 amino acids. CDR1 is SGHDN, CDR2 FVKESK, per germline. The CDR3 DNA follows: TGTGCCAGCAGCCCGGGACTGCCAGGAGAGACCCAGTACTTC. This codes for CASSPGLPGETQYF. The complete variable domain, with remaining parts taken from reference TRBV14 and TRBJ2-5, reads EAGVTQFPSHSVIEKGQTVTLRCDPISGHDNLYWYRRVMGKEIKFLLHFVKESKQDESGMPNNRFLAERTGGTYSTLKVQPAELEDSGVYFCASSPGLPGETQYFGPGTRLLVL.

The rearrangement joins TRBV5-1 to TRBJ2-7, with 14 bases aligning to TRBD2. Losses at the gene ends were 4 bases for V and 4 bases for J; bases not matched to a gene: 7. Germline CDR1 SGHRS, CDR2 YFSETQ. This CDR3 region has 16 residues. The chain's CDR3 is CASSHTTSGRVYEQYF. The CDR3 nucleotides are TGCGCCAGCAGCCATACGACTAGCGGGAGGGTGTACGAGCAGTACTTC.

The chain uses TRBV6-1 and TRBJ2-2, with 8 bases that match TRBD1. Germline CDR1 is MNHNS and CDR2 is SASEGT. Trimming removed 10 bases from V and 2 bases from J; junction bases left unmatched: 9. The CDR3 runs 15 residues. As DNA, the CDR3 is TGTGCCACCAAGGGGACAGGAGGAAACACCGGGGAGCTGTTTTTT. Translation gives CATKGTGGNTGELFF.

This chain links TRBV12-2 with TRBJ1-4. TRBV12-2 is classified as a pseudogene. This CDR3 spans 14 amino acids. CDR3 in amino acids: CASRFCRYNEKLFF. CDR3 DNA: TGTGCAAGTCGCTTCTGCCGTTATAATGAAAAACTGTTTTTT.

The J gene is TRBJ2-2, the V gene TRBV9, with D uncertain. Germline-derived CDR1 and CDR2 are SGDLS and YYNGEE. The CDR3 extends over 16 amino acids. Trimming removed 3 bases from V and 3 bases from J, with 15 bases in between. CDR3 sequence reads: CASSAPLMGDTGELFF. CDR3 in DNA: TGTGCCAGCAGCGCCCCTTTGATGGGTGACACCGGGGAGCTGTTTTTT.

The chain joins TRBV28 to TRBJ2-1; TRBD1 might be the D (5 bases). The CDR3 is made up of 14 amino acids. The ends were cut back, 7 bases at V and 5 bases at J, with 15 bases in the middle. The germline gives CDR1 MDHEN, CDR2 SYDVKM. CDR3 protein: CASITGSSNNEQFF. The CDR3 DNA reads TGTGCCAGCATAACAGGTTCCTCGAACAATGAGCAGTTCTTC.

On this clone: Other nucleotide sequences in the sample specify the same CDR3. The chain is built from TRBV6-1 and TRBJ1-1; D unresolved. CDR1 and CDR2 (germline): MNHNS, SASEGT. The CDR3 extends over 11 amino acids. The germline V and J ends were trimmed by 6 bases and 0 bases, with 2 bases remaining between them. The CDR3 DNA follows: TGTGCCAGCAGGATGAACACTGAAGCTTTCTTT. Its protein product is CASRMNTEAFF.

This chain links TRBV6-1 with TRBJ2-2; D possibly corresponds to TRBD2 (7 bases). Germline CDR1 and CDR2: MNHNS and SASEGT. V dropped 4 bases and J dropped 5 bases, with 11 bases sitting between them. This CDR3 region has 14 residues. CDR3 coding DNA: TGTGCCAGCAGTGTACAGGGAGGGACCGGGGAGCTGTTTTTT. Residues: CASSVQGGTGELFF.

V and J are TRBV28 and TRBJ2-3, with D unresolved. CDR1 MDHEN and CDR2 SYDVKM come from the germline V gene. CDR3 length equals 11 residues. V dropped 6 bases and J dropped 5 bases, with 6 bases sitting between them. The DNA for the CDR3 is TGTGCCAGCAGGGCTGTAGATACGCAGTATTTT. Its translation: CASRAVDTQYF.